A single sample gave rise to the 15 T cell receptor beta chains below, sequenced in a study of blood T cell repertoires in COVID-19. Here immunoSEQ multiplex PCR was the method, and the copy in TCRdb shows in-frame clones only, minus some. The table shows hundreds of thousands of clones, with about 87% occurring only once. The source material was peripheral blood. These receptors all stem from a woman in her fifties or sixties with COVID-19, enrolled during active disease.

The chain uses TRBV30 and TRBJ1-1; possibly TRBD1 for D (5 bases). The V and J ends lost 2 bases and 1 base respectively, with 11 bases between them. From germline, CDR1 is GTSNPN and CDR2 SVGIG (reference sequence). This CDR3 is built from 14 residues. CDR3 bases: TGTGCCTGGAGTTCAGACAGAAAGAACACTGAAGCTTTCTTT. As protein: CAWSSDRKNTEAFF.

This chain links TRBV29-1 with TRBJ2-7; D remains unclear. This CDR3 contains 12 residues. Germline CDR1 reads SQVTM; CDR2 reads ANQGSEA. V was pared by 4 bases and J by 3 bases, with 10 bases between. In DNA form, the CDR3 reads TGCAGCGTTGGAGGCAGTATCTACGAGCAGTACTTC. Its protein is CSVGGSIYEQYF.

This clone was seen a single time. The rearrangement uses TRBV6-5 and TRBJ1-4; tentatively, D is TRBD1 (5 bases). The CDR3 length is 15 residues. V was clipped by 6 bases and J by 10 bases, with 21 bases between them. The V gene's germline CDR1 is MNHEY and CDR2 SVGAGI. CDR3 region: CASRADSILLGKLFF. The CDR3 DNA reads TGTGCCAGCAGAGCTGACAGCATCCTCTTGGGAAAACTGTTTTTT.

V and J are TRBV30 and TRBJ2-3; 7 bases match TRBD1. Germline trimming cut 0 bases from V and 0 bases from J; bases unmatched to any gene: 6. The CDR3 covers 16 residues. Per germline, CDR1 GTSNPN and CDR2 SVGIG (reference sequence). The CDR3 loop reads CAWSVPTGASTDTQYF. The CDR3, as DNA: TGTGCCTGGAGTGTTCCTACAGGGGCTAGCACAGATACGCAGTATTTT.

The J gene is TRBJ1-2, the V gene TRBV25-1; tentatively, D is TRBD1 (6 bases). This CDR3 region has 11 residues. V dropped 8 bases and J dropped 6 bases, with 10 bases sitting between them. CDR1 and CDR2 from the germline V gene are MGHDK and SYGVNS. CDR3 bases: TGTGCCAGCTCGACAGGCGATGGCTACACCTTC. Its translation: CASSTGDGYTF.

As regards this clone: The same CDR3 can be traced to other DNA sequences in this sample. The chain combines TRBV7-3 with TRBJ2-3; the match to TRBD2 covers 8 bases. This CDR3 is built from 15 residues. Germline V CDR1 and CDR2: SGHTA, FQGTGA. Losses at the gene ends were 1 base for V and 3 bases for J; bases not matched to a gene: 3. CDR3 loop: CASSLNGGATDTQYF. CDR3 nucleotide sequence: TGTGCCAGCAGCTTAAACGGGGGGGCTACAGATACGCAGTATTTT. Full variable domain (missing parts from reference TRBV7-3 and TRBJ2-3): GAGVSQTPSNKVTEKGKYVELRCDPISGHTALYWYRQSLGQGPEFLIYFQGTGAADDSGLPNDRFFAVRPEGSVSTLKIQRTERGDSAVYLCASSLNGGATDTQYFGPGTRLTVL.

The chain has TRBV5-4 and TRBJ2-5; D is possibly TRBD1 (6 bases). CDR3 size: 14 residues. Germline V gives CDR1 SGHNT, CDR2 YYREEE (reference sequence). V lost 2 bases to trimming and J lost 5 bases, with 13 bases between them. The CDR3 DNA follows: TGTGCCAGCAGCTTCGTGGGGGCGATGGAGACCCAGTACTTC. Residues: CASSFVGAMETQYF. The whole variable domain, remainder taken from reference TRBV5-4 and TRBJ2-5, is ETGVTQSPTHLIKTRGQQVTLRCSSQSGHNTVSWYQQALGQGPQFIFQYYREEENGRGNFPPRFSGLQFPNYSSELNVNALELDDSALYLCASSFVGAMETQYFGPGTRLLVL.

The chain has TRBV20-1 and TRBJ1-1; possibly TRBD1 for D (5 bases). The V and J ends lost 3 bases and 5 bases respectively, with 22 bases between them. The CDR3 has 16 residues. CDR1 is DFQATT and CDR2 is SNEGSKA in the germline V gene (reference sequence). The DNA for the CDR3 is TGCAGTGCTAGTACTGCCGTACCGGGGGGGAGGACTGAAGCTTTCTTT. Translation gives CSASTAVPGGRTEAFF.

V usage is TRBV7-2 and J usage is TRBJ1-6; D not resolved. The CDR3 length is 12 residues. Trimming stripped 5 bases from V and 10 bases from J, with 9 bases between. Germline-derived CDR1 and CDR2 are SGHTA and FQGNSA. Here the CDR3 reads CASSQAPSPLHF. The CDR3 DNA reads as TGTGCCAGCAGCCAAGCCCCCTCACCCCTCCACTTT. The full variable domain, in which reference TRBV7-2 and TRBJ1-6 provide the parts outside the CDR3, is GAGVSQSPSNKVTEKGKDVELRCDPISGHTALYWYRQSLGQGLEFLIYFQGNSAPDKSGLPSDRFSAERTGGSVSTLTIQRTQQEDSAVYLCASSQAPSPLHFGNGTRLTVT.

Note on this clone: Other DNA sequences in this specimen translate into the identical CDR3. This chain links TRBV5-4 with TRBJ2-2, with D hard to call. The CDR3 is made up of 14 amino acids. The germline V gene has CDR1 SGHNT and CDR2 YYREEE (reference sequence). The germline V and J ends were trimmed by 0 bases and 2 bases, with 5 bases remaining between them. The CDR3 reads CASSLDSNTGELFF. The CDR3 coding sequence is TGTGCCAGCAGCTTGGACAGCAACACCGGGGAGCTGTTTTTT.

The chain uses TRBV19 and TRBJ2-3; D may be TRBD1 (7 bases). V shed 3 bases and J shed 3 bases, with 13 bases lying between them. Germline V lookup: CDR1 LNHDA, CDR2 SQIVND (reference sequence). The CDR3 contains 15 residues. CDR3 nucleotide sequence: TGTGCCAGTAGTATCCCCAGGGGGGTAACAGATACGCAGTATTTT. Residues: CASSIPRGVTDTQYF.

V usage is TRBV4-2 and J usage is TRBJ2-3, with a possible D match to TRBD1 (6 bases). The V gene lost 1 base and the J gene lost 9 bases, with 14 bases spanning the gap. The CDR3 has 14 amino acids. Per germline, CDR1 LGHNA and CDR2 YNFKEQ. The CDR3 sequence: CASSQGGRGDTQYF. The CDR3 DNA reads TGTGCCAGCAGCCAAGGAGGCAGGGGCGACACGCAGTATTTT.

The chain has TRBV28 and TRBJ2-2, with 7 bases that match TRBD2. The CDR3 contains 12 residues. The V gene's germline CDR1 is MDHEN and CDR2 SYDVKM. V dropped 7 bases and J dropped 5; count of bases not matched to a gene: 1. The CDR3 DNA reads TGTGCCAGCATGGGGGGGACCGGGGAGCTGTTTTTT. Translating it yields CASMGGTGELFF.

J is TRBJ2-6 and V is TRBV6-1; D is perhaps TRBD2 (6 bases). The V gene's germline CDR1 is MNHNS and CDR2 SASEGT. V dropped 4 bases and J dropped 0 bases, with 13 bases sitting between them. The CDR3 covers 17 residues. The CDR3 spells CASSVVRGSSGANVLTF. CDR3 nucleotide sequence: TGTGCCAGCAGTGTAGTACGGGGGAGCTCTGGGGCCAACGTCCTGACTTTC.

V is TRBV12-3 or TRBV12-4 and J is TRBJ2-1; weak D call: TRBD2 (5 bases). The CDR3 is 11 residues long. V lost 3 bases, J lost 10 bases, and 7 bases lay in between. The DNA of the CDR3 is TGTGCCAGCAGTTTGGGAGTGGAGCAGTTCTTC. Its protein is CASSLGVEQFF.